The clone carrying this T cell receptor (beta chain) was found a few times. Its antigen is still unknown. This sample is drawn from a study of T cell repertoires in cytomegalovirus infection. This CDR3 spans 14 amino acids. Germline assignment: CDR1 MNHEY and CDR2 SVGEGT. V was trimmed by 6 bases and J by 3 bases, leaving 15 bases between them. From the reads, TCRdb called clonotypes with MiXCR, one entry per CDR3 protein. This sample carries some 500,000 distinct CDR3 sequences, 35% to 50% of them seen once, and the ten largest clones take about half. Source: cultured PBMCs, taken from culture after CMV antigen stimulation. The receptor was derived from a human donor in good health (CMV status not recorded). Some clones in this sample may be carry-over from other donors' samples. J is TRBJ2-7 and V is TRBV6-2 or TRBV6-3; weak D call: TRBD1 (6 bases). The CDR3: CASSLRGSFYEQYF. The CDR3 nucleotides read TGTGCCAGCAGCCTCAGGGGCTCTTTCTACGAGCAGTACTTC.